This T cell receptor beta chain was identified during a study of type 1 regulatory T cells. From germline, CDR1 is KGHDR and CDR2 SFDVKD. The CDR3 totals 16 residues. With 3 bases removed from V and 4 bases from J, the gap between germline ends came to 17 bases. TCRdb processed the reads anew with MiXCR; each CDR3 protein has one entry. The sample holds about 23,000 distinct CDR3 sequences, about half seen once. This clonotype qualifies as medium-sized. Its antigen is still unknown. The rearrangement joins TRBV24-1 to TRBJ1-2, with D perhaps matching TRBD1 (5 bases). This clonotype was obtained from a human donor in good health. The sample was cultured T cells, either the whole culture or a sorted T cell fraction (not recorded which). The CDR3 region has the DNA TGTGCCACCAGTGATGGGCTCCAGGGAAGAGTCTATGGCTACACCTTC. It specifies CATSDGLQGRVYGYTF.